A selection of T cell receptor beta chains follows, all from one sample in a study of blood T cell repertoires in COVID-19. Only in-frame clones appear in the TCRdb table, and some are missing; sequencing was by immunoSEQ multiplex PCR. The data hold tens of thousands of clones, with roughly 87% observed a single time. Sequenced material: peripheral blood. These receptors all come from a human donor in a cohort sampled during active COVID-19. Each CDR3 is given with its conserved first and last residue. D genes are given only for firm matches. Clone size is given for some rows only: seen once, a few or many times, or a class if the clone is expanded.

D	V	size	length	J	DNA	CDR3
-	TRBV21-1	few	14	TRBJ2-7	TGTGCCAGCTCGCAGCGGGGGGGCCTCTACGAGCAGTACTTC	CASSQRGGLYEQYF
TRBD1	TRBV27	-	14	TRBJ2-7	TGTGCCAGCAGTTTCGGACAGGGGGCCCTTGAGCAGTACTTC	CASSFGQGALEQYF
TRBD2	TRBV7-8	-	14	TRBJ2-7	TGTGCCAGCACCGCGAGCGGGAAACACTACGAGCAGTACTTC	CASTASGKHYEQYF
-	TRBV12-3/TRBV12-4	-	13	TRBJ1-2	TGTGCCAGCAGTTTGTCAGGGGAAGATGGCTACACCTTC	CASSLSGEDGYTF
-	TRBV5-1	-	17	TRBJ2-3	TGCGCCAGCAGCTTGGCCCTGGGGGCATATAAAGCAGATACGCAGTATTTT	CASSLALGAYKADTQYF
-	TRBV7-8	-	16	TRBJ1-3	TGTGCCAGCAGCTTAATGGCCAGGGGCTCTGGAAACACCATATATTTT	CASSLMARGSGNTIYF
-	TRBV6-4	-	15	TRBJ2-5	TGTGCCAGCAGTGACTCCTGGACTCCCGCAGAGACCCAGTACTTC	CASSDSWTPAETQYF
TRBD2	TRBV2	few	15	TRBJ2-5	TGTGCCAGCACGCTAGGGGGGACTAGCGCAAAGACCCAGTACTTC	CASTLGGTSAKTQYF
-	TRBV5-5	once	16	TRBJ2-7	TGTGCCAGCAGCTTTTTGGGCCGGGGAGCCTTTGCCGAGCAGTACTTC	CASSFLGRGAFAEQYF
TRBD2	TRBV4-2	-	16	TRBJ2-7	TGTGCCAGCAGCCAAGTCGAACTAGCGGACTCCTACGAGCAGTACTTC	CASSQVELADSYEQYF
-	TRBV4-3	-	18	TRBJ2-7	TGCGCCAGCAGCCAAGAGACCCTCTTTGCAGGGGGGAGCTACGAGCAGTACTTC	CASSQETLFAGGSYEQYF
-	TRBV27	few	13	TRBJ1-2	TGTGCCAGCAGGAGAGGAGCGGGGGATGGCTACACCTTC	CASRRGAGDGYTF